These T cell receptor beta chains were read from a single sample in a study of PD-1 blockade in classical Hodgkin lymphoma. TCRdb's copy holds only in-frame clones and misses some; the assay was immunoSEQ multiplex PCR. The sample holds fewer than 90,000 clones, around 90% seen once. The sequences come from peripheral blood mononuclear cells (PBMCs), collected at baseline. These receptors originate from a human donor with classical Hodgkin lymphoma. CDR3s include the opening cysteine and the closing phenylalanine or tryptophan. The D gene is left open where the match is weak. Clone sizes are given selectively: once, few, many, or a class where the clone is expanded.

J gene,D gene,clone size,V gene,CDR3 DNA,CDR3 protein
TRBJ2-3,TRBD2,.,TRBV10-3,TGTGCCATCAGCAACGGGACTAGCGCTTACACAGATACGCAGTATTTT,CAISNGTSAYTDTQYF
TRBJ2-7,.,.,TRBV6-5,TGTGCCAGCAGGTCCGAACAAGCTACCGAGCAGTACTTC,CASRSEQATEQYF
TRBJ2-7,.,.,TRBV7-6,TGTGCCAGCAGCTTAGCGATGGGACTCCAGTACTTC,CASSLAMGLQYF
TRBJ2-7,.,.,TRBV10-2,TGCGCCAGCAGTGAGTCCAAGTCTTATGGCGGATCCTACGAGCAGTACTTC,CASSESKSYGGSYEQYF
TRBJ2-7,.,.,TRBV29-1,TGCAGCGCCATACAGGGGGGGTTCTACGAGCAGTACTTC,CSAIQGGFYEQYF
TRBJ1-1,.,.,TRBV27,TGTGCCAGCAGCCCCGGTTCGGGGAACACTGAAGCTTTCTTT,CASSPGSGNTEAFF
TRBJ1-2,.,few,TRBV7-9,TGTGCCAGCAGCTCGGCCGCGGCGAGGAGGGGCTACACCTTC,CASSSAAARRGYTF
TRBJ2-6,.,.,TRBV4-3,TGCGCCAGCGGCAGGGGTTCAGGGGCCAACGTCCTGACTTTC,CASGRGSGANVLTF
TRBJ2-7,.,once,TRBV5-6,TGTGCCAGCAGAATCGGACTGAACGAGCAGTACTTC,CASRIGLNEQYF
TRBJ2-7,.,.,TRBV13,TGTGCCAGCAGCTTGGGACTGATCTACGAGCAGTACTTC,CASSLGLIYEQYF
TRBJ2-1,.,.,TRBV19,TGTGCCAGTAGCCCCCCCCCGCGGGGCAATGAGCAGTTCTTC,CASSPPPRGNEQFF
TRBJ2-1,.,.,TRBV9,TGTGCCAGCAGCCCCTCCCATGAGCAGTTCTTC,CASSPSHEQFF
TRBJ1-5,.,.,TRBV12-5,TGTGCTAGTGGTTTGGTACCGGGGCAGCCCCAGCATTTT,CASGLVPGQPQHF
TRBJ2-2,.,.,TRBV6-1,TGTGCCAGCAGTGAAGAGGGCAGCTACCTTATAACCGGGGAGCTGTTTTTT,CASSEEGSYLITGELFF
TRBJ1-4,TRBD1,.,TRBV4-1,TGCGCCAGCGCCTCGGACGGGACAGGGTTTGAAAAACTGTTTTTT,CASASDGTGFEKLFF
TRBJ1-2,TRBD1,.,TRBV29-1,TGCAGCGTTGGGGGATATATTCCGGGACAGGGATTTCGGGGAAACTATGGCTACACCTTC,CSVGGYIPGQGFRGNYGYTF
TRBJ2-5,.,.,TRBV5-1,TGCGCCAGCAGCCTAGGGATCCAAGAGACCCAGTACTTC,CASSLGIQETQYF
TRBJ1-2,.,.,TRBV9,TGTGCCAGCAGCGTAGGGGACTATGGCTACACCTTC,CASSVGDYGYTF
TRBJ2-7,TRBD2,.,TRBV4-3,TGCGCCAGCAGCCAAGCTCTAGCGGGAGGGCTTCAAACGGCGGTCTACGAGCAGTACTTC,CASSQALAGGLQTAVYEQYF
TRBJ1-1,.,.,TRBV7-2,TGTGCCAGCAGCTTACGGGCGGGCAACACTGAAGCTTTCTTT,CASSLRAGNTEAFF
TRBJ2-3,.,once,TRBV2,TGTGCCAGCAGTGAACAGGAGGTGGGCACAGATACGCAGTATTTT,CASSEQEVGTDTQYF
TRBJ1-3,TRBD1,.,TRBV18,TGTGCCAGCTCACCAGGACAGGACTCTGGAAACACCATATATTTT,CASSPGQDSGNTIYF
TRBJ2-7,TRBD2,.,TRBV10-1,TGCGCCAGCAGTGAGTCCCTAGCGGGAGGCCACGAGCAGTACTTC,CASSESLAGGHEQYF
TRBJ2-7,TRBD1,.,TRBV6-1,TGTGCCAGCAGCGCAGGGGGCCCTTACGAGCAGTACTTC,CASSAGGPYEQYF
TRBJ2-2,.,.,TRBV2,TGTGCCAGCATCCCCGGGGGTCCCGGGGAGCTGTTTTTT,CASIPGGPGELFF
TRBJ2-7,.,.,TRBV5-1,TGCGCCAGCAGCTTGGTATCCTACGAGCAGTACTTC,CASSLVSYEQYF
TRBJ2-7,.,once,TRBV5-4,TGTGCCAGCAGCCCAGAACAGGGACGGGAGTCCTCGTACGAGCAGTACTTC,CASSPEQGRESSYEQYF
TRBJ1-1,.,.,TRBV4-1,TGCGCCAGCAGCCAAGATCAGGTCCGGGGATGGACTGAAGCTTTCTTT,CASSQDQVRGWTEAFF
TRBJ1-1,.,once,TRBV10-2,TGCGCCAGCACCCCGGCGGCCATGAACACTGAAGCTTTCTTT,CASTPAAMNTEAFF
TRBJ2-7,.,.,TRBV5-1,TGCGCCAGCAGCTTGGATGGGACGCTTCCCTACGAGCAGTACTTC,CASSLDGTLPYEQYF
TRBJ2-5,TRBD2,.,TRBV5-1,TGCGCCAGCAGCCGCAAACTAGCGGGAGTCCGAGAGACCCAGTACTTC,CASSRKLAGVRETQYF
TRBJ2-7,.,.,TRBV7-9,TGTGCCAGCAGCTTAGATCCGTCCTTAACCTACGAGCAGTACTTC,CASSLDPSLTYEQYF
TRBJ2-3,TRBD2,once,TRBV28,TGTGCCAGCAGTTGGCTAGCGGCTAGCACAGATACGCAGTATTTT,CASSWLAASTDTQYF
TRBJ1-1,.,few,TRBV19,TGTGCCAGTAGTGACCCTCCGGGACGGTGGAACACTGAAGCTTTCTTT,CASSDPPGRWNTEAFF
TRBJ1-1,TRBD1,.,TRBV27,TGTGCCAGCAGTTTCGGGACAGCCACTGAAGCTTTCTTT,CASSFGTATEAFF
TRBJ1-2,.,.,TRBV11-2,TGTGCCAGCAGGCCTTGGACGGACCCTGGTGGCTACACCTTC,CASRPWTDPGGYTF
TRBJ1-1,TRBD1,.,TRBV7-2,TGTGCCAGCAGCTTGACAGGGATGAACACTGAAGCTTTCTTT,CASSLTGMNTEAFF
TRBJ2-7,.,.,TRBV28,TGTGCCAGCAGTTTCTCTCCTCGGGGGCCCCAGTACGAGCAGTACTTC,CASSFSPRGPQYEQYF
TRBJ2-1,TRBD2,.,TRBV5-4,TGTGCCAGCAGCTTTAGCGGGAGGTCCTACAATGAGCAGTTCTTC,CASSFSGRSYNEQFF
TRBJ2-2,.,once,TRBV7-6,TGTGCCAGCAGCCCCGCGAACACCGGGGAGCTGTTTTTT,CASSPANTGELFF
TRBJ2-2,.,.,TRBV5-1,TGCGCCAGCAGCTCCTGGACAGTGAACACCGGGGAGCTGTTTTTT,CASSSWTVNTGELFF
TRBJ1-5,TRBD1,.,TRBV28,TGTGCCAGCAGTTCCCGGGGACAGGGAGTGGGTCAGCCCCAGCATTTT,CASSSRGQGVGQPQHF
TRBJ1-4,.,.,TRBV18,TGTGCCAGCTCACCAGGGCAGGGTGGAACTAATGAAAAACTGTTTTTT,CASSPGQGGTNEKLFF
TRBJ1-1,.,.,TRBV10-3,TGTGCCATCAGCCGGGACGGGAACACTGAAGCTTTCTTT,CAISRDGNTEAFF
TRBJ2-1,TRBD2,.,TRBV5-4,TGTGCCAGCAGCCCCGGGACTAGCTTAAGCTCCTACAATGAGCAGTTCTTC,CASSPGTSLSSYNEQFF
TRBJ2-2,.,.,TRBV27,TGTGCCAGCAGTTCTTTTAGCGGGGAGCTGTTTTTT,CASSSFSGELFF
TRBJ1-5,TRBD1,few,TRBV19,TGTGCCAGTAGGATGGGACAGGGATTAGGGCCCCAGCATTTT,CASRMGQGLGPQHF
TRBJ2-5,.,.,TRBV2,TGTGCCAGCGGAAATCAGGGGCTCCTTAAAGAGACCCAGTACTTC,CASGNQGLLKETQYF
TRBJ1-5,.,.,TRBV7-6,TGTGCCAGCAGCTTAGGAGGGTTCCAGCCCCAGCATTTT,CASSLGGFQPQHF
TRBJ1-1,.,.,TRBV6-5,TGTGCCAGCAGTTACGAACCGAACACTGAAGCTTTCTTT,CASSYEPNTEAFF
TRBJ1-2,.,.,TRBV5-6,TGTGCCAGCAGCTTGGCTGCGGGCGTGGGTGGCTACACCTTC,CASSLAAGVGGYTF
TRBJ1-1,TRBD1,.,TRBV19,TGTGCCAGTAGGCTTGACAGGGCGGCCACTGAAGCTTTCTTT,CASRLDRAATEAFF
TRBJ2-2,TRBD2,few,TRBV19,TGTGCCAGTAGGGCCATAGCGGGAGCCCTGACCGGGGAGCTGTTTTTT,CASRAIAGALTGELFF
TRBJ1-4,.,.,TRBV6-5,TGTGCCAGCAGATGGGCGGGGTTGTCTAATGAAAAACTGTTTTTT,CASRWAGLSNEKLFF
TRBJ2-1,.,.,TRBV6-5,TGTGCCAGCAGTTACCCTATCTCCGGGCTGGGTGAGCAGTTCTTC,CASSYPISGLGEQFF
TRBJ2-1,TRBD2,.,TRBV11-2,TGTGCCAGCAGCTTCCCCGGACTAGCGGGAGGGCCTCGGCAGTTCTTC,CASSFPGLAGGPRQFF
TRBJ2-7,TRBD1,.,TRBV30,TGTGCCTGGGACGGACAGGGGGCGAGCGAGCAGTACTTC,CAWDGQGASEQYF
TRBJ2-2,.,once,TRBV10-2,TGCGCCAGCAGTTTGACGGCGAACACCGGGGAGCTGTTTTTT,CASSLTANTGELFF